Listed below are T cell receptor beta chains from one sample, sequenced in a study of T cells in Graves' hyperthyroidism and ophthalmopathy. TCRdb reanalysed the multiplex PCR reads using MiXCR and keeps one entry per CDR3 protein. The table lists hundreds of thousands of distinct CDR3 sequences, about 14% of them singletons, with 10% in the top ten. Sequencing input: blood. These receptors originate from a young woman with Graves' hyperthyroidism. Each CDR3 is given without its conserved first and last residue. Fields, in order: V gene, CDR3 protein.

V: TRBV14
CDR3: ASSRYNTNNEQF

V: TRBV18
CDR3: ASSPKTVAKNIQY

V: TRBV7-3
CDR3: ASSIGLALYNEQF

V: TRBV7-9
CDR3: ASSFRAGAAYEQY

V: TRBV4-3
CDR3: ASSQEVQGIEQF

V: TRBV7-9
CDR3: ASSRFGREVTDTQY

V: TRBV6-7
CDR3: ASSRPALQGASLNTEAF

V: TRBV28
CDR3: ASSPSRLAKKF

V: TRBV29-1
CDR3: SVRDSVASPETQY

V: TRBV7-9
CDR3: ASSLLRIRDAGDTEAF